The next 2 T cell receptor beta chains were all read from a single sample in a study of cytomegalovirus exposure and HLA in healthy donors. With 60 Vbeta and 13 Jbeta primers, the PCR was carried out. Here immunoSEQ multiplex PCR was the method, and the copy in TCRdb shows in-frame clones only, minus some. The repertoire shows about 200,000 clones; the top ten hold 0.9% to 1.4%. The sample was PBMCs. All receptors derive from a girl aged 2 to 9 in good health and CMV-seropositive.

The J gene is TRBJ1-1, the V gene TRBV15; 8 positions agree with TRBD1. This CDR3 has 16 residues. The germline gives CDR1 LNHNV, CDR2 YYDKDF (reference sequence). J was trimmed by 1 base and V by 1 base; bases with no gene match: 5. For the CDR3, the DNA is TGTGCCACCAGCAGAGGCAGGGGGCGCGGGAACACTGAAGCTTTCTTT. Its protein product is CATSRGRGRGNTEAFF.

This chain connects TRBV29-1 to TRBJ2-1, with 8 bases aligning to TRBD2. CDR3 length: 17 amino acids. From germline, CDR1 is SQVTM and CDR2 ANQGSEA. After removal of 4 bases from V and 5 bases from J, the junction contained 16 bases not matched to a gene. CDR3 sequence reads: CSVVWLAGITRNNEQFF. For the CDR3, the DNA is TGCAGCGTTGTTTGGCTAGCGGGCATCACCCGTAACAATGAGCAGTTCTTC.